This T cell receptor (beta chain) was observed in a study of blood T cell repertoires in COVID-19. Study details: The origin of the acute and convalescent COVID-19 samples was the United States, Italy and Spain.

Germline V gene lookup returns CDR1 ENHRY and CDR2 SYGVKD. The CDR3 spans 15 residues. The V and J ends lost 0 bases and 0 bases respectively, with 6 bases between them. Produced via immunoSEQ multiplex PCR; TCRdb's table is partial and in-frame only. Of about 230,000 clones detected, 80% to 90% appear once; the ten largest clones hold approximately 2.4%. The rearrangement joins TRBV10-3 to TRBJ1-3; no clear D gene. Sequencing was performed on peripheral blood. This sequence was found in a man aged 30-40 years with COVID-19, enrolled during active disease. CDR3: CAISESHSSGNTIYF. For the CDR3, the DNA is TGTGCCATCAGTGAGTCTCACAGCTCTGGAAACACCATATATTTT.